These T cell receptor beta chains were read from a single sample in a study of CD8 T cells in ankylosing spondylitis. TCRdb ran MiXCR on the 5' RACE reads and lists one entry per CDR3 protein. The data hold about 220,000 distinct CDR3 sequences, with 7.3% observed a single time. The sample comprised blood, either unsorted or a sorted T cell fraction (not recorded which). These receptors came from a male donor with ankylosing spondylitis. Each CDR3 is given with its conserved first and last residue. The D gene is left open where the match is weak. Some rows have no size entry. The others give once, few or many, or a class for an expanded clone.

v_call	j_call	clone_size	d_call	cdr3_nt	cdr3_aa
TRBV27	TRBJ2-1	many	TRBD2	TGTGCCAGCAGTAACACTAGCGGGGTCGGTAGGTCCTACAATGAGCAGTTCTTC	CASSNTSGVGRSYNEQFF
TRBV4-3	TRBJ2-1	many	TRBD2	TGCGCCAGCAGCCAAGTGGAGGGACTAGCGGGGGGGAATGAGCAGTTCTTC	CASSQVEGLAGGNEQFF
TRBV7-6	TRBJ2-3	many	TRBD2	TGTGCCAGCAGCTTTTCCCGGGGGACTAGCGGGATTGGAGGCACAGATACGCAGTATTTT	CASSFSRGTSGIGGTDTQYF
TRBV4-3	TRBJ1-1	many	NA	TGCGCCAGCAGCCTTTATTGGTCTAACATGAACACTGAAGCTTTCTTT	CASSLYWSNMNTEAFF
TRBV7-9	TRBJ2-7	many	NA	TGTGCCAGCAGCTTGTGGGACGCCTCCTACGAGCAGTACTTC	CASSLWDASYEQYF
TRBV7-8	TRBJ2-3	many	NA	TGTGCCAGCAGCTGGGGACCTGTGCCGGGCTCTAGCACAGATACGCAGTATTTT	CASSWGPVPGSSTDTQYF
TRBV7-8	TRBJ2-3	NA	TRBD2	TGTGCCAGCAGCTTAGACCCTAGCGGGAGGACTTTGCGCACAGATACGCAGTATTTT	CASSLDPSGRTLRTDTQYF
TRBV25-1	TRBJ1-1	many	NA	TGTGCCAGCTGGGCACCGAACACTGAAGCTTTCTTT	CASWAPNTEAFF
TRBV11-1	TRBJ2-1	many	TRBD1	TGTGCCAGCAGCTTACCAAGGACAGGGCCTACGACTAGTGGGCCCTACAATGAGCAGTTCTTC	CASSLPRTGPTTSGPYNEQFF
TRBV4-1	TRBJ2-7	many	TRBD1	TGCGCCAGCAGCCACCCGAGACAGGGGGCTTTCTCCTACGAGCAGTACTTC	CASSHPRQGAFSYEQYF
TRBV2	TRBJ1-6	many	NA	TGTGCCAGCAGATACGGAACCTATAATTCACCCCTCCACTTT	CASRYGTYNSPLHF